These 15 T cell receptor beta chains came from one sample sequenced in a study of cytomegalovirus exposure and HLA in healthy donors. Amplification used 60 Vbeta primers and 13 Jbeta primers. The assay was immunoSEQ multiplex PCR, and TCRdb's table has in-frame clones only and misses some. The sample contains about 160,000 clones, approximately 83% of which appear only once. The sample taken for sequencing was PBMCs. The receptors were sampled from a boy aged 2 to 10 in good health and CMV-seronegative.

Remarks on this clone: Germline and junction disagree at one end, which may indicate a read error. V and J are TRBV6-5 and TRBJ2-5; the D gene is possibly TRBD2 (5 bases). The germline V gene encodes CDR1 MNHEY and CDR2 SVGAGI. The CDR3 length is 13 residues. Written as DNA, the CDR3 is TGTGCCACCAGTTTTACCCCCGGAGGGACCCAGTACTTC. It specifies CATSFTPGGTQYF.

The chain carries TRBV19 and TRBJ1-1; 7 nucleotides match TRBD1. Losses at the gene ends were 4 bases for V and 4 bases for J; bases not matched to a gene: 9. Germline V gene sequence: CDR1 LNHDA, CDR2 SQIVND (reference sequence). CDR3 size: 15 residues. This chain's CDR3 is CASSTSHRGGTEAFF. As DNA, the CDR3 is TGTGCCAGTAGTACAAGCCACAGGGGCGGCACTGAAGCTTTCTTT.

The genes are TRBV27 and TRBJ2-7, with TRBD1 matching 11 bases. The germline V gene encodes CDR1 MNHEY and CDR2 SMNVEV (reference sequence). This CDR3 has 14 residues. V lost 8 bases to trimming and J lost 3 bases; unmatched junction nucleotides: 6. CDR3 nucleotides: TGTGCCAGCCGGACAGGGGGCGAACTCTACGAGCAGTACTTC. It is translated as CASRTGGELYEQYF.

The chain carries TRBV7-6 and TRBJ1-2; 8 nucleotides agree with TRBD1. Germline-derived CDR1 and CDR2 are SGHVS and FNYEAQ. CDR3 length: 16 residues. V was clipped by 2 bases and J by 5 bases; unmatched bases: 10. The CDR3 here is CASSLNLSGQVYGYTF. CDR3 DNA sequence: TGTGCCAGCAGCTTAAATTTATCGGGACAGGTATATGGCTACACCTTC.

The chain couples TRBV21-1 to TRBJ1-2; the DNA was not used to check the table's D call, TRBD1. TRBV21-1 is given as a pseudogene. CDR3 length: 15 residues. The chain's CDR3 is CASIPWGDRPYGYTF. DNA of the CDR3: TGTGCCAGCATCCCGTGGGGTGACAGACCGTATGGCTACACCTTC.

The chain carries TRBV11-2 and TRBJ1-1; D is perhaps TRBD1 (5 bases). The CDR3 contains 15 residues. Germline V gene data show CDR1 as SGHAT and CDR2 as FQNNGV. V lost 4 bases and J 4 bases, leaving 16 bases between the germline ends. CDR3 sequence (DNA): TGTGCCAGCAGCTCCCCGTCCGGGAGGGGCACTGAAGCTTTCTTT. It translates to CASSSPSGRGTEAFF.

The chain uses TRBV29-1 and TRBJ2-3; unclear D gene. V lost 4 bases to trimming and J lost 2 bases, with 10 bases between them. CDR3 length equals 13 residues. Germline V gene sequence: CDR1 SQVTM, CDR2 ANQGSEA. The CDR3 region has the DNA TGCAGCGTTGTTCAGGCAGTCACAGATACGCAGTATTTT. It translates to CSVVQAVTDTQYF.

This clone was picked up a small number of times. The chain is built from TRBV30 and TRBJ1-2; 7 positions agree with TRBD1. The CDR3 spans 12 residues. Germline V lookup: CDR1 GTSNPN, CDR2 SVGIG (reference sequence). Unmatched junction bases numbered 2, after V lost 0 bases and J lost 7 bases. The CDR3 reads CAWSVGGGGYTF. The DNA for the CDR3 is TGTGCCTGGAGTGTAGGGGGCGGTGGCTACACCTTC. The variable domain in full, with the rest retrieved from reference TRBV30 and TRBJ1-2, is SQTIHQWPATLVQPVGSPLSLECTVEGTSNPNLYWYRQAAGRGLQLLFYSVGIGQISSEVPQNLSASRPQDRQFILSSKKLLLSDSGFYLCAWSVGGGGYTFGSGTRLTVV.

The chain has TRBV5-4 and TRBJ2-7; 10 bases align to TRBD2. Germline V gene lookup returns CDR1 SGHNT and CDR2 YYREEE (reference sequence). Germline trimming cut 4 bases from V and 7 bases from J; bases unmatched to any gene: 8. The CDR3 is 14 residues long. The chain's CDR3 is CASSMSGGAGEQYV. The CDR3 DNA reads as TGTGCCAGCAGCATGAGCGGGGGGGCGGGTGAGCAGTACGTC.

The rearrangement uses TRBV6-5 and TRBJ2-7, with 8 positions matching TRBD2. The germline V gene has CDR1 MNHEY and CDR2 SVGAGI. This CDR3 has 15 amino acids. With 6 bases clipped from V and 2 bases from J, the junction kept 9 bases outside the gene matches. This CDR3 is CASRLEGGLAYEQYF. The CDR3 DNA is TGTGCCAGCAGGCTTGAAGGGGGACTAGCCTACGAGCAGTACTTC.

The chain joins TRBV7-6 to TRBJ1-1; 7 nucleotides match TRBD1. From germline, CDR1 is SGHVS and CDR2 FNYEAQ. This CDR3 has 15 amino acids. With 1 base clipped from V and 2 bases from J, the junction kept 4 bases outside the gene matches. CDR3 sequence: CASSLGTGHNTEAFF. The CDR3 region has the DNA TGTGCCAGCAGCTTAGGGACAGGACATAACACTGAAGCTTTCTTT.

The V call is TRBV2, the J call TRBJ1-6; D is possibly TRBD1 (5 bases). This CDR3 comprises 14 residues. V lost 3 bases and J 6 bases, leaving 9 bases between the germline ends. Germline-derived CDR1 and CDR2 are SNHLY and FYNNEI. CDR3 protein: CASSERGPNSPLHF. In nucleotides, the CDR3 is TGTGCCAGCAGTGAGCGGGGCCCTAATTCACCCCTCCACTTT.

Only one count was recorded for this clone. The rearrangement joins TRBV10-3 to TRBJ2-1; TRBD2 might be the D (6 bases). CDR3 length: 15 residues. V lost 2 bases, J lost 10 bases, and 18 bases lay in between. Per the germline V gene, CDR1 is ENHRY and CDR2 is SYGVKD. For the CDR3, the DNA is TGTGCCATCAGTGAGCTCCGGGACTCCCCCTTCGAGCAGTTCTTC. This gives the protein CAISELRDSPFEQFF.

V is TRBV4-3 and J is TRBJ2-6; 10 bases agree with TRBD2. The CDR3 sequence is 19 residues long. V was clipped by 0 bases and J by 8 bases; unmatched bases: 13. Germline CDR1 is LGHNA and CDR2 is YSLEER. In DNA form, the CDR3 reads TGCGCCAGCAGCCAAGAACCAGCGGGGGGGTCCACGCCCTCCAACGTCCTGACTTTC. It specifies CASSQEPAGGSTPSNVLTF.

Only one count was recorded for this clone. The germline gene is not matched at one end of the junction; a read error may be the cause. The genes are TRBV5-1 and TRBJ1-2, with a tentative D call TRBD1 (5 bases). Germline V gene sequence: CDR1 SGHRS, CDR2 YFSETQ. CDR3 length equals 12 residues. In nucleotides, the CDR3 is TGCGCCAGCAGTTTGGACACCTATGGCTACACCTTC. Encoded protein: CASSLDTYGYTF.